Reported below is one T cell receptor (beta chain). Its matching antigen is unknown. The source of the sample is a study of follicular helper T cells after annual influenza vaccination. In the study overall: After each seasonal flu vaccination, blood came on days 0, 7 and 28. Study findings and constraints: Day 7 ICOS+CD38+ clones were most often found later in ICOS-CD38- cTfh cells. ICOS+CD38+ cTfh clonality tracked population frequency, and its change tracked circulating plasmablast change.

Noted time point: 2015-2016 season, 7 days after influenza vaccination. TCRB sequencing was done at Survey resolution level. Repertoires were generated with immunoSEQ multiplex PCR, while TCRdb's copy carries only in-frame clones and drops some. The sample holds around 6,400 clones, approximately 90% seen once. The CDR3 spans 13 residues. Germline values: CDR1 SNHLY, CDR2 FYNNEI. V shed 5 bases and J shed 4 bases, with 8 bases lying between them. The sequence was collected from an adult who received the influenza vaccine. The input for sequencing was CXCR5+ CD38- circulating T follicular helper cells from blood, taken 7 days after influenza vaccination. The subset here: circulating Tfh, non-naive CD4+CXCR5+PD-1+ (ICOS+CD38+ or ICOS-CD38-). This chain uses TRBV2 with TRBJ2-2; D is unclear. The CDR3 DNA sequence: TGTGCCAGCAGTCTCAGGCTCACCGGGGAGCTGTTTTTT. This codes for CASSLRLTGELFF.